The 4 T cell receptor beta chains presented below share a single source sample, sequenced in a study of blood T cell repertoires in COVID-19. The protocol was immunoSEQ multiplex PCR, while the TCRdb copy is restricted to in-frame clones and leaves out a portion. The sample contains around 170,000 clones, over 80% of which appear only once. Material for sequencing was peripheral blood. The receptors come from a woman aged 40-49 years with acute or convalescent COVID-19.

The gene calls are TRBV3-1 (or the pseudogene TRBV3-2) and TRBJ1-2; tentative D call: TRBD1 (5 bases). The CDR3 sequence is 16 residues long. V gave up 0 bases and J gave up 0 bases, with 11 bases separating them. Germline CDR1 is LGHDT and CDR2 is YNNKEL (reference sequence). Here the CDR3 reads CASSQEVRGANYGYTF. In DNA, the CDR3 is TGTGCCAGCAGCCAAGAAGTACGGGGGGCTAACTATGGCTACACCTTC.

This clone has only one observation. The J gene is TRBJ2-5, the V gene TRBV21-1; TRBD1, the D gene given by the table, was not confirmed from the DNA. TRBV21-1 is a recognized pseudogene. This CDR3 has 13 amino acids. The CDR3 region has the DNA TGTGCCAGCAGCAAAAGCTCCAGGGAGACCCAGTACTTC. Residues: CASSKSSRETQYF.

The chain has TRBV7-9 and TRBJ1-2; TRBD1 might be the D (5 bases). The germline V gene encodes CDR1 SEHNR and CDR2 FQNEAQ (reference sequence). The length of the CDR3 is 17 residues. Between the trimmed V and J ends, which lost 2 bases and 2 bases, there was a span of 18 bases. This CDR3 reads CASSLLEQADWNYGYTF. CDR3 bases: TGTGCCAGCAGCTTATTAGAACAGGCTGACTGGAACTATGGCTACACCTTC.

The DNA for the CDR3 is TGTGCCAGCAGTTACTTAGCGGGAGGTGACACAGATACGCAGTATTTT. Its protein is CASSYLAGGDTDTQYF. This sequence joins TRBV27 and TRBJ2-3, with 10 positions matching TRBD2. Germline trimming cut 4 bases from V and 2 bases from J; bases unmatched to any gene: 6. In germline, CDR1 is MNHEY, CDR2 SMNVEV (reference sequence). The CDR3 loop spans 16 amino acids.